The 3 T cell receptor beta chains below come from one sample, sequenced in a study of cytomegalovirus exposure and HLA in healthy donors. Amplification used 60 Vbeta primers and 13 Jbeta primers. Produced via immunoSEQ multiplex PCR; TCRdb's table is partial and in-frame only. The table shows roughly 110,000 clones, with about 80% occurring only once. Material: PBMCs. These receptors all stem from a man aged 25 to 45 in good health and CMV-seronegative.

The chain uses TRBV27 and TRBJ1-1; the D gene is possibly TRBD1 (5 bases). The V end lost 5 bases, the J end lost 3 bases, and 13 bases lay between the germline ends. This CDR3 region has 14 residues. Germline V lookup: CDR1 MNHEY, CDR2 SMNVEV (reference sequence). For the CDR3, the DNA is TGTGCCAGCAGTAGTCAGGGCCGCCACACTGAAGCTTTCTTT. Its translation: CASSSQGRHTEAFF.

This chain connects TRBV11-3 to TRBJ2-7; the D gene is possibly TRBD2 (6 bases). The CDR3 is 14 residues long. The V and J ends lost 11 bases and 2 bases respectively, with 19 bases between them. Germline V lookup: CDR1 SGHNT, CDR2 YENEEA. The CDR3 coding sequence is TGTGCCTCGTCCGAGGCGAGCGGGCCCTACGAGCAGTACTTC. Protein product: CASSEASGPYEQYF.

The table lists this clone with many counts. The rearrangement uses TRBV5-4 and TRBJ1-1; 11 bases are shared with TRBD1. The trim removed 0 bases at V and 5 bases at J, leaving 3 bases unmatched. The CDR3 is 15 residues long. Germline loops: CDR1 SGHNT, CDR2 YYREEE (reference sequence). CDR3 in amino acids: CASSLAGTGGTEAFF. Here the CDR3 DNA reads TGTGCCAGCAGCTTGGCGGGGACAGGGGGAACTGAAGCTTTCTTT.